The 30 T cell receptor beta chains below were found in one sample sequenced in a study of blood T cell repertoires in COVID-19. Assay used: immunoSEQ multiplex PCR; TCRdb lists only in-frame clones, some missing. The repertoire holds tens of thousands of clones, about four fifths seen once, with roughly 4.8% in the top ten. What was sequenced was peripheral blood. These receptors all come from a human donor in a cohort sampled during active COVID-19.

The rearrangement uses TRBV11-2 and TRBJ2-1; 7 bases are a match to TRBD1. The CDR3 consists of 14 residues. CDR1 is SGHAT and CDR2 is FQNNGV in the germline V gene. Trimming at V came to 0 bases and at J to 6 bases, leaving 2 bases not matched to a gene. The chain's CDR3 is CASSLEGTVNEQFF. CDR3 DNA: TGTGCCAGCAGCTTAGAAGGGACAGTCAATGAGCAGTTCTTC.

The J gene is TRBJ1-1, the V gene TRBV28; TRBD1 is a possible D gene (5 bases). CDR3 length equals 12 residues. V was shortened by 5 bases and J by 4 bases, with 8 bases between the two germline ends. CDR1 and CDR2 from the germline V gene are MDHEN and SYDVKM. The CDR3 nucleotides read TGTGCCAGCAGTAGGGGCAGCACTGAAGCTTTCTTT. Protein product: CASSRGSTEAFF.

The sample holds one count of this clone. The V and J genes are TRBV4-2 and TRBJ2-5; 8 bases line up with TRBD2. Germline CDR1 and CDR2: LGHNA and YNFKEQ. The CDR3 loop spans 15 amino acids. V lost 4 bases, J lost 5 bases, and 9 bases stayed unmatched. CDR3 amino acids: CASSRGSGDTETQYF. For the CDR3, the DNA is TGTGCCAGCAGCCGGGGTAGCGGGGATACGGAGACCCAGTACTTC.

The chain is built from TRBV9 and TRBJ2-2, with a weak D call TRBD1 (5 bases). Between the trimmed V and J ends, which lost 4 bases and 4 bases, there was a span of 11 bases. Germline V gene data show CDR1 as SGDLS and CDR2 as YYNGEE. The CDR3 loop spans 14 amino acids. For the CDR3, the DNA is TGTGCCAGCAGCCCCAGACAGATCACCGGGGAGCTGTTTTTT. It specifies CASSPRQITGELFF.

Details on this clone: One end of the junction varies from germline; a read error may be responsible. The chain combines TRBV7-7 with TRBJ1-3; no reliable D call. This CDR3 has 14 amino acids. Germline V gene sequence: CDR1 SSHAT, CDR2 FNYEAQ (reference sequence). The CDR3 loop is CASSLGGSGNTIYF. The CDR3 coding sequence is TGTGCTAGCAGCTTAGGAGGCTCTGGAAACACCATATATTTT.

The rearrangement joins TRBV7-3 to TRBJ2-1; a possible D gene is TRBD2 (5 bases). Germline V lookup: CDR1 SGHTA, CDR2 FQGTGA. V gave up 5 bases and J gave up 0 bases, with 14 bases separating them. The CDR3 loop spans 16 amino acids. In nucleotides, the CDR3 is TGTGCCAGCAGCCGAGGTACTGGGAGCTCCTACAATGAGCAGTTCTTC. It specifies CASSRGTGSSYNEQFF.

The rearrangement links TRBV20-1 to TRBJ2-7; 7 nucleotides match TRBD2. This CDR3 comprises 13 residues. Germline V gene data show CDR1 as DFQATT and CDR2 as SNEGSKA (reference sequence). The V and J ends lost 3 bases and 3 bases, in that order; junction bases with no gene match: 5. CDR3 in amino acids: CSASSPGGYEQYF. DNA of the CDR3: TGCAGTGCTAGTTCCCCGGGGGGCTACGAGCAGTACTTC.

The chain employs TRBV5-4 and TRBJ2-2; TRBD1 matches 8 bases. The CDR3 is 16 residues long. Germline V gives CDR1 SGHNT, CDR2 YYREEE (reference sequence). Trimming at V came to 0 bases and at J to 4 bases, leaving 5 bases not matched to a gene. CDR3 sequence: CASSLAGGSGTGELFF. CDR3 nucleotides: TGTGCCAGCAGCTTGGCAGGGGGCAGTGGCACCGGGGAGCTGTTTTTT.

In DNA, the CDR3 is TGTGCCAGCAGGGAGACTAGGGGTAATGAGCAGTTCTTC. Translation gives CASRETRGNEQFF. The chain carries TRBV2 and TRBJ2-1; the D gene is possibly TRBD2 (6 bases). V lost 6 bases and J 7 bases, leaving 13 bases between the germline ends. Germline lookup yields CDR1 SNHLY and CDR2 FYNNEI. This CDR3 contains 13 residues.

The chain joins TRBV5-1 to TRBJ2-6; 8 bases fit TRBD1. CDR3 length: 19 residues. J was trimmed by 0 bases and V by 1 base; bases with no gene match: 9. Germline V gene sequence: CDR1 SGHRS, CDR2 YFSETQ. CDR3 DNA sequence: TGCGCCAGCAGCTTGATCCCACAGGGGGTCCTCTCTGGGGCCAACGTCCTGACTTTC. Translating gives CASSLIPQGVLSGANVLTF.

The J gene is TRBJ2-6, the V gene TRBV19; 9 bases are shared with TRBD1. This CDR3 has 18 residues. V was clipped by 5 bases and J by 0 bases; unmatched bases: 8. Germline V gives CDR1 LNHDA, CDR2 SQIVND (reference sequence). The CDR3: CASSAPGQGLSGANVLTF. Written as DNA, the CDR3 is TGTGCCAGTAGTGCTCCGGGACAGGGTCTCTCTGGGGCCAACGTCCTGACTTTC.

This chain connects TRBV6-4 to TRBJ1-5; a weak D match, TRBD1 (5 bases). V was pared by 4 bases and J by 6 bases, with 13 bases between. This CDR3 contains 14 residues. Germline V lookup: CDR1 MRHNA, CDR2 SNTAGT. DNA for the CDR3: TGTGCCAGCAGTGCTGGAGGGGTAGGTCAGCCCCAGCATTTT. Translated: CASSAGGVGQPQHF.

V and J are TRBV29-1 and TRBJ2-3, with 7 nucleotides matching TRBD1. Germline V lookup: CDR1 SQVTM, CDR2 ANQGSEA. The CDR3 length is 15 residues. Unmatched junction bases numbered 11, after V lost 6 bases and J lost 2 bases. DNA of the CDR3: TGCAGCGTCTCGAAAACCGGGACAGACACAGATACGCAGTATTTT. Its translation: CSVSKTGTDTDTQYF.

There are a few counts of this clone. The chain uses TRBV7-6 and TRBJ1-1; D not resolved. The CDR3 is 11 residues long. Per the germline V gene, CDR1 is SGHVS and CDR2 is FNYEAQ. Trimming took 5 bases from V and 7 from J, leaving 8 bases between them. DNA for the CDR3: TGTGCCAGCAGCACCGGTTATGAAGCTTTCTTT. Translation gives CASSTGYEAFF.

V and J are TRBV5-4 and TRBJ1-1, with 10 bases identical to TRBD1. There are 13 residues in the CDR3. Trimming took 0 bases from V and 11 from J; bases not matched to a gene: 4. The germline gives CDR1 SGHNT, CDR2 YYREEE (reference sequence). The CDR3 sequence is CASSLGGTGEAFF. As DNA, the CDR3 is TGTGCCAGCAGCTTGGGTGGGACAGGGGAGGCTTTCTTT. Full variable domain (outside the CDR3, taken from reference TRBV5-4 and TRBJ1-1): ETGVTQSPTHLIKTRGQQVTLRCSSQSGHNTVSWYQQALGQGPQFIFQYYREEENGRGNFPPRFSGLQFPNYSSELNVNALELDDSALYLCASSLGGTGEAFFGQGTRLTVV.

This clone appeared once. This rearrangement joins TRBV11-3 to TRBJ2-3; D is unclear. Trimming shortened V by 0 bases and J by 0 bases, and 4 bases separated the two germline ends. The CDR3 has 14 amino acids. CDR1 SGHNT and CDR2 YENEEA come from the germline V gene. CDR3: CASSLDPSTDTQYF. In nucleotides, the CDR3 is TGTGCCAGCAGCTTAGACCCAAGCACAGATACGCAGTATTTT.

The gene calls are TRBV19 and TRBJ1-2; D is ambiguous. Trimming shortened V by 4 bases and J by 5 bases, and 20 bases separated the two germline ends. This CDR3 has 16 amino acids. Per germline, CDR1 LNHDA and CDR2 SQIVND (reference sequence). The CDR3: CASSNIPPGADYGYTF. For the CDR3, the DNA is TGTGCCAGTAGTAATATTCCTCCGGGAGCTGATTATGGCTACACCTTC. Supplemented by reference TRBV19 and TRBJ1-2, the full variable domain reads DGGITQSPKYLFRKEGQNVTLSCEQNLNHDAMYWYRQDPGQGLRLIYYSQIVNDFQKGDIAEGYSVSREKKESFPLTVTSAQKNPTAFYLCASSNIPPGADYGYTFGSGTRLTVV.

The V gene is TRBV6-6, the J gene TRBJ1-1; perhaps TRBD1 as D (5 bases). CDR3 length: 15 residues. V lost 1 base, J lost 4 bases, and 13 bases lay in between. Germline assignment: CDR1 MNHNY and CDR2 SVGAGI (reference sequence). The CDR3 sequence is CASSYWGPGSTEAFF. CDR3 DNA: TGTGCCAGCAGTTACTGGGGCCCAGGGTCCACTGAAGCTTTCTTT.

The chain couples TRBV28 to TRBJ1-5; D gene unclear. The CDR3 runs to 13 residues. The germline V and J ends were trimmed by 8 bases and 7 bases, with 15 bases remaining between them. Per germline, CDR1 MDHEN and CDR2 SYDVKM. The CDR3 DNA sequence: TGTGCCAGCCGTAGGGAGGGTCCGCAGCCCCAGCATTTT. It codes for CASRREGPQPQHF.

The gene calls are TRBV30 and TRBJ2-3; a possible D gene is TRBD2 (7 bases). Germline V gene sequence: CDR1 GTSNPN, CDR2 SVGIG (reference sequence). V was trimmed by 1 base and J by 2 bases, leaving 13 bases between them. This CDR3 is built from 15 residues. The CDR3 sequence: CAWSGGRGATDTQYF. For the CDR3, the DNA is TGTGCCTGGAGTGGTGGGAGGGGGGCCACAGATACGCAGTATTTT.

The chain recombines TRBV9 with TRBJ2-3; no firm D call. The CDR3 runs to 12 residues. The V gene lost 0 bases and the J gene lost 14 bases, with 13 bases spanning the gap. CDR1 and CDR2 from the germline V gene are SGDLS and YYNGEE. CDR3 amino acids: CASSVDSQTTYF. DNA of the CDR3: TGTGCCAGCAGCGTAGATTCCCAGACAACGTATTTT.

V gene TRBV9 combines with J gene TRBJ2-1; no clear D gene. Germline-derived CDR1 and CDR2 are SGDLS and YYNGEE. This CDR3 comprises 15 residues. Trimming removed 1 base at V and 9 bases at J, with 17 bases between. The DNA of the CDR3 is TGTGCCAGCAGCGTACACCCTAGTTCTTCGGGTGAGCAGTTCTTC. As protein: CASSVHPSSSGEQFF.

The V and J genes are TRBV5-6 and TRBJ1-5; 9 bases are a match to TRBD1. This CDR3 spans 15 amino acids. The J segment lost 6 bases and the V segment lost 4 bases, leaving 8 bases of the junction unmatched. Per the germline V gene, CDR1 is SGHDT and CDR2 is YYEEEE. The DNA of the CDR3 is TGTGCCAGCAGCGCCGGGACAGGGTCCCCTCAGCCCCAGCATTTT. Its protein product is CASSAGTGSPQPQHF.

The chain combines TRBV5-1 with TRBJ2-7, with TRBD2 identical over 14 bases. The V gene's germline CDR1 is SGHRS and CDR2 YFSETQ. The junction had 2 bases not matched to a gene; V was cut back by 0 bases and J by 9 bases. This CDR3 spans 14 amino acids. CDR3 bases: TGCGCCAGCAGCTTGGGGGGACTAGCGGGGGCGCAGTACTTC. Amino acid sequence: CASSLGGLAGAQYF.

This chain links TRBV4-2 with TRBJ2-1, with 12 bases fitting TRBD2. The germline V gene encodes CDR1 LGHNA and CDR2 YNFKEQ. The CDR3 loop spans 17 amino acids. V shed 1 base, J shed 8 bases, and the junction held 9 bases outside the gene matches. Here the CDR3 DNA reads TGTGCCAGCAGCCAAGCCCTAGCGGGGGGGCCGACAGATGAGCAGTTCTTC. Translating gives CASSQALAGGPTDEQFF.

This clone has only one observation. The rearrangement joins TRBV7-9 to TRBJ2-3; 11 positions match TRBD2. The CDR3 totals 15 residues. The V and J ends lost 5 bases and 3 bases, in that order; junction bases with no gene match: 4. The germline gives CDR1 SEHNR, CDR2 FQNEAQ (reference sequence). The CDR3 nucleotides are TGTGCCAGCAGCATAATAGCGGGGGGGACAGATACGCAGTATTTT. Amino acids: CASSIIAGGTDTQYF.

The chain has TRBV18 and TRBJ2-3; 7 bases map to TRBD1. The V gene end was trimmed by 6 bases and the J gene end by 2 bases; junction bases not matched to a gene: 2. Germline V gene lookup returns CDR1 KGHSH and CDR2 LQKENI. The CDR3 is made up of 13 amino acids. The CDR3 reads CASSGQVTDTQYF. For the CDR3, the DNA is TGTGCCAGCTCTGGACAGGTCACAGATACGCAGTATTTT.

The chain couples TRBV7-9 to TRBJ2-7; D not certain. Germline CDR1 SEHNR, CDR2 FQNEAQ (reference sequence). This CDR3 spans 14 amino acids. Trimming pared 5 bases from V and 3 bases from J, leaving 14 bases between. The CDR3 sequence is CASSPGRQNYEQYF. The DNA of the CDR3 is TGTGCCAGCAGCCCAGGTAGGCAGAACTACGAGCAGTACTTC.

The chain links TRBV5-1 to TRBJ1-2; D ambiguous. V was shortened by 1 base and J by 1 base, with 11 bases between the two germline ends. The CDR3 has 15 residues. Germline lookup yields CDR1 SGHRS and CDR2 YFSETQ. CDR3 nucleotides: TGCGCCAGCAGCTTGATTCTAGGAGTTAACTATGGCTACACCTTC. It translates to CASSLILGVNYGYTF. Complete variable domain (other parts from reference TRBV5-1 and TRBJ1-2): KAGVTQTPRYLIKTRGQQVTLSCSPISGHRSVSWYQQTPGQGLQFLFEYFSETQRNKGNFPGRFSGRQFSNSRSEMNVSTLELGDSALYLCASSLILGVNYGYTFGSGTRLTVV.

The chain combines TRBV3-1 (or the pseudogene TRBV3-2) with TRBJ1-5; D remains unclear. Trimming left V 0 bases short and J 7 bases short, with 7 bases between. The CDR3 loop spans 13 amino acids. Per the germline V gene, CDR1 is LGHDT and CDR2 is YNNKEL (reference sequence). DNA for the CDR3: TGTGCCAGCAGCCAAGATACTTTACAGCCCCAGCATTTT. Amino acids: CASSQDTLQPQHF.